This passage covers 14 T cell receptor beta chains from one sample sequenced in a study of PD-1 blockade in classical Hodgkin lymphoma. The table came from immunoSEQ multiplex PCR; TCRdb's copy has only in-frame clones and leaves some out. The table lists tens of thousands of clones, about three quarters of them singletons. Time point noted: cycle 4 day 1 (C4D1), after five to seven weeks of nivolumab. Patients all relapsed after autologous stem cell transplantation, and there was variation in brentuximab vedotin exposure. The sample in question was peripheral blood mononuclear cells (PBMCs), obtained before the fourth cycle of nivolumab. The receptors come from a human donor with classical Hodgkin lymphoma.

The genes are TRBV7-9 and TRBJ2-3, with a tentative D call TRBD2 (6 bases). The V end was cut by 4 bases, the J end by 2 bases, with 16 bases between. Germline assignment: CDR1 SEHNR and CDR2 FQNEAQ (reference sequence). The CDR3 spans 16 residues. CDR3: CASSSSGGFLTDTQYF. CDR3 bases: TGTGCCAGCAGCTCTTCCGGGGGTTTCCTCACAGATACGCAGTATTTT.

The gene calls are TRBV7-9 and TRBJ2-1; maybe TRBD1 (5 bases). Germline V CDR1 and CDR2: SEHNR, FQNEAQ (reference sequence). Deletions cut 2 bases from V and 7 bases from J, with 15 bases between. The CDR3 runs to 15 residues. CDR3 in amino acids: CASSLRGRERNEQFF. The CDR3 nucleotides are TGTGCCAGCAGCTTAAGGGGCAGGGAACGAAATGAGCAGTTCTTC.

The chain uses TRBV10-3 and TRBJ1-1, with D uncertain. Germline values: CDR1 ENHRY, CDR2 SYGVKD. There are 12 residues in the CDR3. V gave up 6 bases and J gave up 3 bases, with 8 bases separating them. The DNA for the CDR3 is TGTGCCATCAGCGCTGCGGACACTGAAGCTTTCTTT. Translation gives CAISAADTEAFF.

J is TRBJ2-3 and V is TRBV4-3; 7 bases line up with TRBD1. The V gene's germline CDR1 is LGHNA and CDR2 YSLEER. Trimming removed 0 bases from V and 2 bases from J; junction bases left unmatched: 2. There are 15 residues in the CDR3. The CDR3 region has the DNA TGCGCCAGCAGCCAAGACGGGACAGTCACAGATACGCAGTATTTT. Its protein is CASSQDGTVTDTQYF.

The rearrangement uses TRBV7-3 and TRBJ1-2; a possible D gene is TRBD1 (5 bases). Per the germline V gene, CDR1 is SGHTA and CDR2 is FQGTGA. Between the trimmed V and J ends, which lost 5 bases and 4 bases, there was a span of 11 bases. CDR3 length: 13 amino acids. Written as DNA, the CDR3 is TGTGCCAGCAGCCCCGGGACCCCCTATGGCTACACCTTC. Protein: CASSPGTPYGYTF.

The chain is built from TRBV6-6 and TRBJ1-4, with D tentatively TRBD1 (6 bases). Germline V CDR1 and CDR2: MNHNY, SVGAGI (reference sequence). There are 15 residues in the CDR3. V shed 2 bases and J shed 7 bases, with 14 bases lying between them. The CDR3 region is CASSYGGGSREKLFF. For the CDR3, the DNA is TGTGCCAGCAGTTACGGGGGGGGCAGCCGTGAAAAACTGTTTTTT.

The chain joins TRBV5-1 to TRBJ2-5; 10 bases are a match to TRBD2. Trimming at V came to 4 bases and at J to 2 bases, leaving 8 bases not matched to a gene. CDR1 and CDR2 from the germline V gene are SGHRS and YFSETQ. The CDR3 is 16 amino acids. CDR3: CASSPVAGGGQETQYF. CDR3 DNA sequence: TGCGCCAGCAGCCCAGTAGCGGGGGGCGGGCAAGAGACCCAGTACTTC.

The rearrangement links TRBV7-9 to TRBJ1-1; no reliable D call. The CDR3 runs 12 residues. Trimming removed 3 bases from V and 1 base from J, with 3 bases in between. The V gene's germline CDR1 is SEHNR and CDR2 FQNEAQ (reference sequence). This CDR3 is CASSLENTEAFF. The DNA for the CDR3 is TGTGCCAGCAGCTTGGAGAACACTGAAGCTTTCTTT.

V gene TRBV6-6 combines with J gene TRBJ1-2; 8 nucleotides agree with TRBD1. Germline V gene data show CDR1 as MNHNY and CDR2 as SVGAGI (reference sequence). The CDR3 loop spans 11 amino acids. V dropped 11 bases and J dropped 3; count of bases not matched to a gene: 2. In DNA, the CDR3 is TGTGCCGCAGGGGGCGACTATGGCTACACCTTC. It yields the protein CAAGGDYGYTF.

This chain links TRBV5-1 with TRBJ2-3; 7 positions match TRBD2. This CDR3 region has 14 residues. In germline, CDR1 is SGHRS, CDR2 YFSETQ. With V trimmed by 2 bases and J by 5 bases, 5 bases remained unmatched. In DNA form, the CDR3 reads TGCGCCAGCAGCTTCGGGTTAGCGGGAGATACGCAGTATTTT. It is translated as CASSFGLAGDTQYF.

V usage is TRBV11-3 and J usage is TRBJ2-4, with D perhaps matching TRBD1 (6 bases). The CDR3 is 12 residues long. V lost 5 bases and J lost 9, with 11 bases in between. Germline loops: CDR1 SGHNT, CDR2 YENEEA. The CDR3 DNA sequence: TGTGCCAGCAGCCGCGAACAGGGCATTCAGTACTTC. Translated, it gives CASSREQGIQYF.

The CDR3 protein is CASSPTRGGNTGELFF. Here the CDR3 DNA reads TGTGCCAGCAGCCCCACAAGGGGTGGGAACACCGGGGAGCTGTTTTTT. This chain links TRBV7-9 with TRBJ2-2, with a possible D match to TRBD1 (5 bases). The CDR3 is 16 residues long. Germline V CDR1 and CDR2: SEHNR, FQNEAQ (reference sequence). Deletions cut 5 bases from V and 1 base from J, with 14 bases between.

The chain couples TRBV4-1 to TRBJ1-4; 8 bases match TRBD1. Trimming cost V 4 bases and J 3 bases; bases outside gene matches: 4. Germline V gene lookup returns CDR1 MGHRA and CDR2 YSYEKL. The CDR3 extends over 15 amino acids. The CDR3 protein is CASSPGQGPNEKLFF. The CDR3 DNA reads TGCGCCAGCAGCCCCGGACAGGGACCTAATGAAAAACTGTTTTTT.

The chain is built from TRBV27 and TRBJ2-7; D possibly uses TRBD1 or TRBD2 (5 bases each). Trimming took off 6 bases at V and 3 bases at J, with 15 bases between the two ends. The CDR3 spans 14 residues. CDR1 is MNHEY and CDR2 is SMNVEV in the germline V gene (reference sequence). CDR3 in DNA: TGTGCCAGCAGCTTGGTGGGACGGCACTACGAGCAGTACTTC. It is translated as CASSLVGRHYEQYF.